The rows below give T cell receptor beta chains drawn from one sample of a study of cytomegalovirus exposure and HLA in healthy donors. The table came from immunoSEQ multiplex PCR; TCRdb's copy has only in-frame clones and leaves some out. The sample holds tens of thousands of clones, roughly 84% seen once. Source material: PBMCs. All receptors come from a woman aged 18-30 years in good health and CMV-seropositive. Both conserved end residues are part of each CDR3. Each record gives: J gene, V gene, CDR3 protein.

j_gene: TRBJ2-3; v_gene: TRBV27; CDR3aa: CASGGLEGMTSTDTQYF
j_gene: TRBJ2-5; v_gene: TRBV5-4; CDR3aa: CASSPGLAGGHQETQYF
j_gene: TRBJ2-7; v_gene: TRBV5-1; CDR3aa: CASSPGDRGYEQYF
j_gene: TRBJ2-5; v_gene: TRBV7-2; CDR3aa: CASSLKGWGPGETQYF
j_gene: TRBJ2-3; v_gene: TRBV7-2; CDR3aa: CASSSSGGVGDTQYF
j_gene: TRBJ2-7; v_gene: TRBV5-1; CDR3aa: CASSTLDSTVYEQYF
j_gene: TRBJ2-3; v_gene: TRBV28; CDR3aa: CASSFIGGRYTDTQYF
j_gene: TRBJ2-6; v_gene: TRBV27; CDR3aa: CASSRQEMHGANVLTF
j_gene: TRBJ1-2; v_gene: TRBV19; CDR3aa: CASSPWDIWGYTF
j_gene: TRBJ2-3; v_gene: TRBV28; CDR3aa: CASSPGGTADTQYF
j_gene: TRBJ2-2; v_gene: TRBV7-9; CDR3aa: CAASGTGNTGELFF
j_gene: TRBJ1-1; v_gene: TRBV28; CDR3aa: CASSLFAGGPNTEAFF
j_gene: TRBJ1-4; v_gene: TRBV2; CDR3aa: CASKMASTNEKLFF
j_gene: TRBJ2-1; v_gene: TRBV6-5; CDR3aa: CASSSRDGGTNEQFF
j_gene: TRBJ1-1; v_gene: TRBV5-1; CDR3aa: CASSLSPAGTEAFF
j_gene: TRBJ2-3; v_gene: TRBV10-3; CDR3aa: CAIQPTLAGRWDTQYF
j_gene: TRBJ1-1; v_gene: TRBV7-9; CDR3aa: CASSLQGANTEAFF
j_gene: TRBJ1-3; v_gene: TRBV4-2; CDR3aa: CASSQEATGYGNTIYF
j_gene: TRBJ1-6; v_gene: TRBV6-6; CDR3aa: CASTFSSGGTSPLHF
j_gene: TRBJ1-2; v_gene: TRBV9; CDR3aa: CASSALSGAGYTF
j_gene: TRBJ1-2; v_gene: TRBV27; CDR3aa: CASSLRTRGSNYGYTF
j_gene: TRBJ1-1; v_gene: TRBV7-2; CDR3aa: CASSSSRVRDTEAFF
j_gene: TRBJ1-2; v_gene: TRBV28; CDR3aa: CASSFKGGPLVYGYTF
j_gene: TRBJ1-3; v_gene: TRBV7-3; CDR3aa: CASSRTLSGTGLSFSGNTIYF
j_gene: TRBJ2-3; v_gene: TRBV5-1; CDR3aa: CVSARERLPDTQYF
j_gene: TRBJ1-2; v_gene: TRBV9; CDR3aa: CASSVGSETGYGHTF
j_gene: TRBJ2-1; v_gene: TRBV4-3; CDR3aa: CASSRERPGQGMDEQFF
j_gene: TRBJ2-1; v_gene: TRBV5-1; CDR3aa: CASSLAALSGGEQFF
j_gene: TRBJ2-3; v_gene: TRBV7-8; CDR3aa: CASSLPGLGASTDTQYF
j_gene: TRBJ1-1; v_gene: TRBV7-6; CDR3aa: CASSPRGGFILNTEAFF
j_gene: TRBJ2-2; v_gene: TRBV7-8; CDR3aa: CASSERLGTADTGELFF
j_gene: TRBJ1-3; v_gene: TRBV6-5; CDR3aa: CASSSAGEGSGNTIYF
j_gene: TRBJ1-5; v_gene: TRBV20-1; CDR3aa: CSAIHDQPQHF
j_gene: TRBJ1-4; v_gene: TRBV2; CDR3aa: CASSESREGEKLFF
j_gene: TRBJ2-3; v_gene: TRBV2; CDR3aa: CAGSQGPQDTQYF
j_gene: TRBJ2-7; v_gene: TRBV4-1; CDR3aa: CASSPVGQGHSYEQYF
j_gene: TRBJ1-2; v_gene: TRBV6-1; CDR3aa: CASSADRAGGYTF
j_gene: TRBJ1-2; v_gene: TRBV5-4; CDR3aa: CASSLQGSNYGYTF
j_gene: TRBJ1-5; v_gene: TRBV5-6; CDR3aa: CASSLAGVEPQHF
j_gene: TRBJ2-5; v_gene: TRBV5-1; CDR3aa: CASSLNRGIGETQYF
j_gene: TRBJ2-5; v_gene: TRBV19; CDR3aa: CASSILAGQETQYF
j_gene: TRBJ1-6; v_gene: TRBV6-5; CDR3aa: CASSYGGEDSPLHF
j_gene: TRBJ1-2; v_gene: TRBV6-5; CDR3aa: CASSGPPPPYGYTF
j_gene: TRBJ1-3; v_gene: TRBV5-4; CDR3aa: CASSLGQPYSGNTIYF
j_gene: TRBJ2-2; v_gene: TRBV10-3; CDR3aa: CAISGGPSNTGELFF
j_gene: TRBJ2-7; v_gene: TRBV28; CDR3aa: CASSFPTQGVAYEQYF
j_gene: TRBJ2-3; v_gene: TRBV11-2; CDR3aa: CASSFQGWADTQYF
j_gene: TRBJ2-5; v_gene: TRBV19; CDR3aa: CASSIRLAGQETQYF